A selection of T cell receptor beta chains follows, all from one sample in a study of T cell responses to AZD1222 COVID-19 vaccine. This table comes from immunoSEQ multiplex PCR, and its TCRdb copy is limited to in-frame clones, with some not included. The data show under 150,000 clones, approximately 90% seen once. The sample in question was peripheral blood, obtained on day 0 of AZD1222 vaccination. The receptors derive from an adult in good health. Both conserved end residues are part of each CDR3. The D gene is left open where the match is weak. Clone size is given for some rows only: seen once, a few or many times, or a class if the clone is expanded.

V	size	J	D	CDR3	DNA
TRBV9	NA	TRBJ2-1	NA	CASSVDISSYNEQFF	TGTGCCAGCAGCGTAGACATCAGCTCCTACAATGAGCAGTTCTTC
TRBV18	NA	TRBJ1-1	TRBD1	CASSRQGSTEAFF	TGTGCCAGCTCTCGACAGGGGTCCACTGAAGCTTTCTTT
TRBV7-9	NA	TRBJ1-1	NA	CASSSRGNTEAFF	TGTGCCAGCAGCTCTAGAGGTAACACTGAAGCTTTCTTT
TRBV4-3	once	TRBJ1-4	NA	CASSQERPASNEKLFF	TGCGCCAGCAGCCAAGAGAGGCCCGCATCTAATGAAAAACTGTTTTTT
TRBV24-1	NA	TRBJ1-6	NA	CATRRLYNSPLHF	TGTGCCACCAGAAGACTGTATAATTCACCCCTCCACTTT
TRBV24-1	NA	TRBJ2-3	TRBD2	CATSDPGLARSTDTQYF	TGTGCCACCAGTGACCCGGGACTAGCGAGAAGCACAGATACGCAGTATTTT
TRBV7-9	NA	TRBJ1-1	TRBD1	CASSLGDRAFF	TGTGCCAGCAGCTTAGGGGACAGAGCTTTCTTT
TRBV4-1	NA	TRBJ2-2	NA	CASSQGPGAFGELFF	TGCGCCAGCAGCCAAGGGCCCGGAGCCTTCGGGGAGCTGTTTTTT
TRBV18	NA	TRBJ1-5	NA	CASSAGISQPQHF	TGTGCCAGCTCAGCAGGGATCAGTCAGCCCCAGCATTTT
TRBV9	NA	TRBJ2-5	TRBD2	CASSVAVAGVETQYF	TGTGCCAGCAGCGTAGCGGTGGCGGGAGTGGAGACCCAGTACTTC
TRBV5-1	NA	TRBJ2-1	TRBD1	CASSLETGPNEQFF	TGCGCCAGCAGCTTGGAGACAGGGCCTAATGAGCAGTTCTTC
TRBV29-1	NA	TRBJ2-7	NA	CSDGVRPAYEQYF	TGCAGCGATGGAGTCCGCCCCGCCTACGAGCAGTACTTC
TRBV7-3	NA	TRBJ1-2	NA	CASSLTAGSFDGYTF	TGTGCCAGCAGCTTAACGGCGGGCAGCTTTGATGGCTACACCTTC
TRBV19	NA	TRBJ1-5	NA	CASSMSGDSNQPQHF	TGTGCCAGTAGTATGTCCGGGGATAGCAATCAGCCCCAGCATTTT
TRBV19	NA	TRBJ2-5	NA	CASSIGPQSETQYF	TGTGCCAGTAGTATCGGGCCGCAGTCAGAGACCCAGTACTTC
TRBV6-2/TRBV6-3	NA	TRBJ1-1	NA	CASSMNRNTEAFF	TGTGCCAGCAGCATGAACCGAAACACTGAAGCTTTCTTT
TRBV28	NA	TRBJ2-7	NA	CASRLTSSKTEQYF	TGTGCCAGCAGGCTAACTAGTAGCAAAACAGAGCAGTACTTC
TRBV19	NA	TRBJ2-7	TRBD2	CASSIGGRAYEQYF	TGTGCCAGTAGTATAGGCGGGAGGGCCTACGAGCAGTACTTC
TRBV28	once	TRBJ1-2	NA	CASSLWDPRRGYTF	TGTGCCAGCAGTTTATGGGACCCGCGTCGAGGCTACACCTTC
TRBV7-2	NA	TRBJ1-4	TRBD1	CASSLRTGLEEKLFF	TGTGCCAGCAGCTTAAGGACAGGGCTAGAAGAAAAACTGTTTTTT
TRBV27	NA	TRBJ2-7	NA	CASSPGWENEQYF	TGTGCCAGCAGTCCCGGGTGGGAAAACGAGCAGTACTTC
TRBV7-6	once	TRBJ2-6	TRBD1	CASGNPTGAGANVLTF	TGTGCCAGCGGGAACCCGACAGGGGCTGGGGCCAACGTCCTGACTTTC
TRBV6-1	NA	TRBJ1-3	NA	CASSESPSRNTIYF	TGTGCCAGCAGTGAAAGTCCGTCTAGAAACACCATATATTTT
TRBV20-1	NA	TRBJ2-6	NA	CSASAGSGANVLTF	TGCAGTGCTAGTGCAGGGTCTGGGGCCAACGTCCTGACTTTC
TRBV27	NA	TRBJ1-1	TRBD1	CASSGTGVNTEAFF	TGTGCCAGCAGTGGGACAGGGGTGAACACTGAAGCTTTCTTT
TRBV6-2/TRBV6-3	NA	TRBJ1-5	NA	CASSYGGANQPQHF	TGTGCCAGCAGTTACGGGGGGGCGAATCAGCCCCAGCATTTT
TRBV29-1	once	TRBJ2-1	TRBD1	CSVPPTGGGYNEQFF	TGCAGCGTCCCTCCGACAGGGGGAGGCTACAATGAGCAGTTCTTC
TRBV6-2/TRBV6-3	NA	TRBJ1-1	NA	CASSYNLGQDNTEAFF	TGTGCCAGCAGTTACAACCTGGGACAAGACAACACTGAAGCTTTCTTT
TRBV7-9	NA	TRBJ1-1	NA	CASSLEGNTEAFF	TGTGCCAGCAGCCTGGAGGGGAACACTGAAGCTTTCTTT
TRBV7-2	once	TRBJ2-7	TRBD2	CASTQLAGVVEQYF	TGTGCCAGCACTCAACTAGCGGGAGTTGTCGAGCAGTACTTC
TRBV2	NA	TRBJ1-6	TRBD1	CASRGGQGYSPLHF	TGTGCCAGCAGGGGGGGACAGGGGTATTCACCCCTCCACTTT
TRBV12-3/TRBV12-4	NA	TRBJ1-2	NA	CASSLRQTGGYTF	TGTGCCAGCAGTTTGAGACAAACCGGAGGCTACACCTTC
TRBV9	NA	TRBJ1-2	NA	CASRDAGDGYGYTF	TGTGCCAGCAGGGACGCCGGCGATGGGTATGGCTACACCTTC
TRBV5-1	NA	TRBJ1-2	NA	CASSPGGGQASSLGGYTF	TGCGCCAGCAGCCCGGGCGGAGGGCAGGCATCTTCTTTAGGAGGCTACACCTTC
TRBV27	few	TRBJ1-5	NA	CASSLEGQQPQHF	TGTGCCAGCAGTTTAGAGGGTCAACAGCCCCAGCATTTT
TRBV5-6	NA	TRBJ1-2	NA	CASSPSEIYYGYTF	TGTGCCAGCAGCCCCTCAGAAATCTACTATGGCTACACCTTC
TRBV7-9	NA	TRBJ2-1	TRBD2	CASSSKSGRLYNEQFF	TGTGCCAGCAGCTCCAAGTCCGGGAGGCTGTACAATGAGCAGTTCTTC
TRBV7-2	NA	TRBJ2-7	NA	CASSVWGPYEQYF	TGTGCCAGCAGCGTCTGGGGGCCTTACGAGCAGTACTTC
TRBV6-2/TRBV6-3	NA	TRBJ1-6	NA	CASSRPGVEDSPLHF	TGTGCCAGCAGCCGCCCCGGGGTTGAGGATTCACCCCTCCACTTT
TRBV28	NA	TRBJ1-2	NA	CASSQGPYGYTF	TGTGCCAGCAGCCAGGGCCCCTATGGCTACACCTTC
TRBV29-1	NA	TRBJ1-2	NA	CSVDPVEDGYTF	TGCAGCGTTGACCCCGTGGAAGATGGCTACACCTTC
TRBV27	NA	TRBJ1-2	TRBD1	CASRDRGRDGYTF	TGTGCCAGCAGGGACAGGGGGCGGGATGGCTACACCTTC
TRBV10-3	NA	TRBJ1-1	NA	CAISAGGGTEAFF	TGTGCCATCAGTGCCGGGGGCGGCACTGAAGCTTTCTTT
TRBV5-1	once	TRBJ1-1	TRBD1	CASRQGAEITAFF	TGCGCCAGCAGACAGGGGGCAGAGATTACAGCTTTCTTT
TRBV6-4	few	TRBJ2-3	NA	CASSDGRGSTDTQYF	TGTGCCAGCAGTGACGGACGGGGCAGCACAGATACGCAGTATTTT
TRBV18	NA	TRBJ2-7	NA	CASSPYDSPKGDEQYF	TGTGCCAGCTCACCATATGACAGTCCTAAAGGGGACGAGCAGTACTTC
TRBV12-5	NA	TRBJ2-3	NA	CASGTTLSGAGTDTQYF	TGTGCTAGTGGTACGACCCTCTCGGGGGCAGGCACAGATACGCAGTATTTT
TRBV2	NA	TRBJ2-2	TRBD1	CASRERDRNTGELFF	TGTGCCAGCAGGGAGAGGGACAGGAACACCGGGGAGCTGTTTTTT